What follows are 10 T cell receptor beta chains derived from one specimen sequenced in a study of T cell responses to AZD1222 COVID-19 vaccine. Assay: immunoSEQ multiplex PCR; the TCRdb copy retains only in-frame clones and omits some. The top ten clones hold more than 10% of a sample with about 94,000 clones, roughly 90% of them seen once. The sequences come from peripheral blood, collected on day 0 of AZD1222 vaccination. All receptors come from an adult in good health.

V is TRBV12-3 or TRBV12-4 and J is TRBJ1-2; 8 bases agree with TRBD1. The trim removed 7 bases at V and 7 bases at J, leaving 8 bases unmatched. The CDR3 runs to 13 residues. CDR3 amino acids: CASTPDRAAGYTF. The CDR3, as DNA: TGTGCCAGCACTCCGGACAGGGCAGCTGGCTACACCTTC.

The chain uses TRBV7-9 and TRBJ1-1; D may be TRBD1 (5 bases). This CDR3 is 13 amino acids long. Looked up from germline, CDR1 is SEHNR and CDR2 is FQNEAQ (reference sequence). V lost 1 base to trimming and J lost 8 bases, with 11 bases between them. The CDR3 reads CASSLGVRGEAFF. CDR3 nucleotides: TGTGCCAGCAGCTTAGGGGTCCGGGGGGAAGCTTTCTTT.

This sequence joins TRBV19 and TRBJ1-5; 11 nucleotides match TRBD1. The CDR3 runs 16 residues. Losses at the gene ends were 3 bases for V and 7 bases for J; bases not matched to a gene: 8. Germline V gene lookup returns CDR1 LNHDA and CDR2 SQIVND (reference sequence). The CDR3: CASSIRLGQGAQPQHF. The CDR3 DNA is TGTGCCAGTAGTATCCGACTTGGACAGGGGGCCCAGCCCCAGCATTTT.

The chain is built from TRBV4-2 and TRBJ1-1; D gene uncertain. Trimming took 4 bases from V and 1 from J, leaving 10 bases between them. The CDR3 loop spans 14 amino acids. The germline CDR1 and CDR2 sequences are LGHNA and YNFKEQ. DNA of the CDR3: TGTGCCAGCAGCCGAGGAACTGGGAACACTGAAGCTTTCTTT. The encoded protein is CASSRGTGNTEAFF.

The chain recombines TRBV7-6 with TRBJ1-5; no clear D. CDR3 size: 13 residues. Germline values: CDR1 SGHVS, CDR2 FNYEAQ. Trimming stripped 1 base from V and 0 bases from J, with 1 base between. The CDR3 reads CASSLDSNQPQHF. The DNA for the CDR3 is TGTGCCAGCAGCTTAGATAGCAATCAGCCCCAGCATTTT. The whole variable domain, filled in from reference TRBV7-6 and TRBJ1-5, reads GAGVSQSPRYKVTKRGQDVALRCDPISGHVSLYWYRQALGQGPEFLTYFNYEAQQDKSGLPNDRFSAERPEGSISTLTIQRTEQRDSAMYRCASSLDSNQPQHFGDGTRLSIL.

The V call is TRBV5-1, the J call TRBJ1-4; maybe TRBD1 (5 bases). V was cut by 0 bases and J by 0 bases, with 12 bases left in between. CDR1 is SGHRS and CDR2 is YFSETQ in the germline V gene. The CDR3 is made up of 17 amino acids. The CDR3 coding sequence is TGCGCCAGCAGCTTGGATACAGGAGCCGCAACTAATGAAAAACTGTTTTTT. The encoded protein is CASSLDTGAATNEKLFF.

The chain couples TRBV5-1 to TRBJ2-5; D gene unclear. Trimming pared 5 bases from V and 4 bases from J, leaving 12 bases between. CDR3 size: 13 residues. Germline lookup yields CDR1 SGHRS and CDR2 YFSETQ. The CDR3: CASSSSSRETQYF. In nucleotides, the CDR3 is TGCGCCAGCAGTAGCAGCTCTCGAGAGACCCAGTACTTC.

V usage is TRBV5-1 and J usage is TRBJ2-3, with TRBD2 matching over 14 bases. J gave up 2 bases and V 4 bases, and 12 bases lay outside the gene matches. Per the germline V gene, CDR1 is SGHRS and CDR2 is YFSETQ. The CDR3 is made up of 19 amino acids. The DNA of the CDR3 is TGCGCCAGCAGCATCGGACTAGCGGGGGGCCCTGGGTACACAGATACGCAGTATTTT. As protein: CASSIGLAGGPGYTDTQYF.

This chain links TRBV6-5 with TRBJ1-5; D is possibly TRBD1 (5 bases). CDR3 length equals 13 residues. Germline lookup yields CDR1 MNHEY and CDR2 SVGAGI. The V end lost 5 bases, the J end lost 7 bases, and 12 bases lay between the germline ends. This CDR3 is CASSSGGEQPQHF. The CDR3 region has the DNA TGTGCCAGCAGTAGCGGGGGGGAGCAGCCCCAGCATTTT.

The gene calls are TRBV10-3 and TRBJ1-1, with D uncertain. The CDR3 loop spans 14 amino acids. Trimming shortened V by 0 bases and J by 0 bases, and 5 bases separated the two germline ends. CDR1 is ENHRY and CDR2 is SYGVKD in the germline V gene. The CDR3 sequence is CAISESTVNTEAFF. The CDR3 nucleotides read TGTGCCATCAGTGAGTCGACGGTGAACACTGAAGCTTTCTTT.